The clone carrying this T cell receptor beta chain came up many times. Specified treatment: PENTA 11 planned treatment interruption arm or continuous ART arm. At least 24 weeks of at least three-drug ART, in children 2 to 15 years. From thawed PBMCs, naive CD4+ CD45RA+ CD45RO- T cells were sorted. These data come from a study of HIV-infected children after antiretroviral therapy interruption. Study as a whole: Most children had recorded EBV and CMV exposure.

Unique molecular identifiers were included in an RNA-based 3' RACE TCR library. TCRdb passed the 3' RACE reads through MiXCR, listing each CDR3 protein once. The profile covers some 41,000 distinct CDR3 sequences, with about 7% appearing a single time and about 1% taken by the ten largest. CDR1 DFQATT and CDR2 SNEGSKA come from the germline V gene (reference sequence). Trimming took off 0 bases at V and 5 bases at J, with 16 bases between the two ends. The CDR3 is made up of 15 amino acids. The chain employs TRBV20-1 and TRBJ2-5, with D perhaps TRBD1 (5 bases). Material: CD45RA+ CD4+ T cells from PBMCs, pooled from several time points, obtained from a donor given antiretroviral therapy, either interrupted or continuous. Subset given: naive CD4+ CD45RA+ CD45RO- T cells. The receptor's source is a pool of human donors with HIV. The CDR3 nucleotides are TGCAGTGCTAGAGATGCAGGGTCACAACTTGAGACCCAGTACTTC. Translation gives CSARDAGSQLETQYF.